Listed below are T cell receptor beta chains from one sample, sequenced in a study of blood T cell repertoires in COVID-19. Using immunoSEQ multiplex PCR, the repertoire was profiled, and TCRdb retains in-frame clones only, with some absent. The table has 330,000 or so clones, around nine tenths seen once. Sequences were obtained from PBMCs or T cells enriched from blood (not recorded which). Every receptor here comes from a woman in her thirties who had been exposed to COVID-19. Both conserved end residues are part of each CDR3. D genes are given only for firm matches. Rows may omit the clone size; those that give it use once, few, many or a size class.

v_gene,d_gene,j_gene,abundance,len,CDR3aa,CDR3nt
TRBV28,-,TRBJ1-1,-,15,CASTSTHTGSTEAFF,TGTGCCAGCACCTCCACCCACACAGGGTCGACTGAAGCTTTCTTT
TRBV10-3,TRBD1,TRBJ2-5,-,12,CATRTGQETQYF,TGTGCCACCCGGACAGGCCAAGAGACCCAGTACTTC
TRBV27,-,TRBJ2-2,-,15,CASSWQPGSTGELFF,TGTGCCAGCAGTTGGCAGCCCGGGAGCACCGGGGAGCTGTTTTTT
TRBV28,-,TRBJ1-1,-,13,CASIRGGITEAFF,TGTGCCAGCATTCGGGGGGGGATCACTGAAGCTTTCTTT
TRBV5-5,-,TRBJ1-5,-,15,CASSLEGIDNQPQHF,TGTGCCAGCAGCTTGGAGGGGATAGACAATCAGCCCCAGCATTTT
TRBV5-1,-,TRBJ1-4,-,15,CASSLAAGLDEKLFF,TGCGCCAGCAGCTTGGCCGCTGGGCTGGATGAAAAACTGTTTTTT
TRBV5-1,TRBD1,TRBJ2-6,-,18,CASSGLGQGRAGANVLTF,TGCGCCAGCAGCGGTCTGGGACAGGGAAGGGCTGGGGCCAACGTCCTGACTTTC
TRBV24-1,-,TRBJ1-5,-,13,CASSGRENQPQHF,TGTGCCAGTTCGGGCAGGGAAAATCAGCCCCAGCATTTT
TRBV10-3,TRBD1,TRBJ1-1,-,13,CAIMRQGGTEAFF,TGTGCCATCATGAGACAGGGGGGCACTGAAGCTTTCTTT
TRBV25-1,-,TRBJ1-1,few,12,CASSGTRAEAFF,TGTGCCAGCAGTGGTACTAGGGCTGAAGCTTTCTTT
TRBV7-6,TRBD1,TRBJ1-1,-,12,CASSTVQGKAFF,TGTGCCAGCAGCACAGTACAGGGGAAGGCTTTCTTT